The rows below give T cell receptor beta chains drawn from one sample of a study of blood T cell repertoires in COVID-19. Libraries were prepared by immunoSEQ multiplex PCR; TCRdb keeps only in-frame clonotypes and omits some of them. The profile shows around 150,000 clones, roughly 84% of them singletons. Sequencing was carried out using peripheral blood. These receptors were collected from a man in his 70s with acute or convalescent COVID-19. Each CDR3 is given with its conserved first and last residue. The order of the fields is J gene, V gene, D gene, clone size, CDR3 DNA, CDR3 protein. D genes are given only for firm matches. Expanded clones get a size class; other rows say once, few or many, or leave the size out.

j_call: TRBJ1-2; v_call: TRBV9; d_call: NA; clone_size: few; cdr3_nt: TGTGCCAGCAGCGGATGGGGGGGATCCGGCTACACCTTC; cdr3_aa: CASSGWGGSGYTF
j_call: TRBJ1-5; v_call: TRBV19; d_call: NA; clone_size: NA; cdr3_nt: TGTGCCAGTAGTATAGAAAAAAGCCCCAATCAGCCCCAGCATTTT; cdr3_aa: CASSIEKSPNQPQHF
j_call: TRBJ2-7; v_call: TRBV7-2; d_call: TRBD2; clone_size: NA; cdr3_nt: TGTGCCAGCAGCTTCCTACTAGCGGGGGAACGAGAGCAGTACTTC; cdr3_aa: CASSFLLAGEREQYF
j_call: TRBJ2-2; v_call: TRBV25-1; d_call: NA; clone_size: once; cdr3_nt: TGTGCCAGCAGTGTACAGGGCCCGGGCACCGGGGAGCTGTTTTTT; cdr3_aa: CASSVQGPGTGELFF
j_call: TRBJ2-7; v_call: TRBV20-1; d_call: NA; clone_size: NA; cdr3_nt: TGCAGTGGTGGGCACACCTACGAGCAGTACTTC; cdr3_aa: CSGGHTYEQYF
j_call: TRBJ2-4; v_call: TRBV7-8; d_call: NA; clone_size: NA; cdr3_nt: TGTGCCAGCAGCTTGTCTCGGTTTCCTCGGGGTAGGGACTGGGAAAACATTCAGTACTTC; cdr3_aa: CASSLSRFPRGRDWENIQYF
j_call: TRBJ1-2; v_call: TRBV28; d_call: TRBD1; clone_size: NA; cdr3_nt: TGTGCCAGCAGTTCGTTAGGACAGGACCTTTATGGCTACACCTTC; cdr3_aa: CASSSLGQDLYGYTF
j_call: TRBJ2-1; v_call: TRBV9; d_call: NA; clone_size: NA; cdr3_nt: TGTGCCAGCAGCGTAGCATCTAGCAGTGAGCAGTTCTTC; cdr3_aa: CASSVASSSEQFF
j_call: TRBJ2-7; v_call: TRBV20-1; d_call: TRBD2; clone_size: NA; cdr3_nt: TGCAGTGCTAGTATACCGGGGGGGGCCTACGAGCAGTACTTC; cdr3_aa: CSASIPGGAYEQYF
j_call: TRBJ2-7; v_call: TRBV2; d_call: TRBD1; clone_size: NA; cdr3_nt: TGTGCCAGCAGTGAAGTTAGGACAGGGGTAAGGTACGAGCAGTACTTC; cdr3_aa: CASSEVRTGVRYEQYF
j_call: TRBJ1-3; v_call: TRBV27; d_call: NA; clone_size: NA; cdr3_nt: TGTGCCAGCAGTTTGGGGGCAGACTCTGGAAACACCATATATTTT; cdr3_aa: CASSLGADSGNTIYF
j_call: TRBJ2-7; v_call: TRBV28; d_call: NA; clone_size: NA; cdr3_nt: TGTGCCAGCAGTTTACCAGGGAACTCCTACGAGCAGTACTTC; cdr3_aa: CASSLPGNSYEQYF
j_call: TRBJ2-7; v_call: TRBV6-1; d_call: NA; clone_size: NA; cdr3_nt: TGTGCCAGCAGTGAAGTGGGGACTGCCTACGAGCAGTACTTC; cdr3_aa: CASSEVGTAYEQYF
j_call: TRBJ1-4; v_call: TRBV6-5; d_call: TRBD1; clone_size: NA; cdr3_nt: TGTGCCAGCAAAAGGGGAGACAGGGGGTTAGAACTGTTTTTT; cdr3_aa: CASKRGDRGLELFF
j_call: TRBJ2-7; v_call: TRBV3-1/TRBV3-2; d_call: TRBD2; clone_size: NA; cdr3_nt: TGTGCCAGCAGCCCCCTGGGGGGGTTGCGGGAGCAGTACTTC; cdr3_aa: CASSPLGGLREQYF
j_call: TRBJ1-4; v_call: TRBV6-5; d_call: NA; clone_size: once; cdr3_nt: TGTGCCAGCAGTTACACGGGTGCAACTAATGAAAAACTGTTTTTT; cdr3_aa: CASSYTGATNEKLFF
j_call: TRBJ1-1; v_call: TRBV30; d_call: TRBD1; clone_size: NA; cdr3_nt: TGTGCCAGAACACGTACAGGGGGCACTGAAGCTTTCTTT; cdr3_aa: CARTRTGGTEAFF
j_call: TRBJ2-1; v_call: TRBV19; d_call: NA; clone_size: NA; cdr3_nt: TGTGCCAGTAGTATAGATCCTTGGAGGGGTGAGCAGTTCTTC; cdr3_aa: CASSIDPWRGEQFF
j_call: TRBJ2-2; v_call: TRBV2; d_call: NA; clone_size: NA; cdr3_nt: TGTGCCAGCAGTGAGGGGTCCGCAGGGGCGAACACCGGGGAGCTGTTTTTT; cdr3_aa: CASSEGSAGANTGELFF
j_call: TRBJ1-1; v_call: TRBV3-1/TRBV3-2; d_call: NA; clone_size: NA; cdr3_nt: TGTGCCAGCAGCCTACCGGGAGGGTCCTTGGAAGCTTTCTTT; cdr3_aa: CASSLPGGSLEAFF
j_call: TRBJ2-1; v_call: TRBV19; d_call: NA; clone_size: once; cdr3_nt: TGTGCCAGTAGTATAGCGGGAGTCAATGAGCAGTTCTTC; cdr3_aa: CASSIAGVNEQFF
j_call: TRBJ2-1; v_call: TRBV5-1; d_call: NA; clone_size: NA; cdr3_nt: TGCGCCAGCAGCCCGGAGGCCTGGAATGAGCAGTTCTTC; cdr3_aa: CASSPEAWNEQFF
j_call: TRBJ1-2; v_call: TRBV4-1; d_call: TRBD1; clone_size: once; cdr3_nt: TGCGCCAGCAGTTCCTCGGGACAGGGGACCTATGGCTACACCTTC; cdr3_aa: CASSSSGQGTYGYTF
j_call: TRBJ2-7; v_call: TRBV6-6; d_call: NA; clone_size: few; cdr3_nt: TGTGCCAGCAGAGCCGTGAGGAGCGCCGCCTCCTACGAGCAGTACTTC; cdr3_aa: CASRAVRSAASYEQYF
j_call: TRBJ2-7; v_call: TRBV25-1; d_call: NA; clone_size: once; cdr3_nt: TGTGCCAGCAGTCCCGCGGGCATCTACGAGCAGTACTTC; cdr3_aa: CASSPAGIYEQYF
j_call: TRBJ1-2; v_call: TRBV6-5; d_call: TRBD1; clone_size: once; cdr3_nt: TGTGCCAGCAGCCCGAGACAGGGAAGACTTTTTGGCTACACCTTC; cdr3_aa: CASSPRQGRLFGYTF
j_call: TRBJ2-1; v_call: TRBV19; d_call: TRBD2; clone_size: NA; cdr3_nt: TGTGCCAGTAGTTTAGCCACCCCCCTCATGCTAGCGGTGAAAAACAATGAGCAGTTCTTC; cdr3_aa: CASSLATPLMLAVKNNEQFF
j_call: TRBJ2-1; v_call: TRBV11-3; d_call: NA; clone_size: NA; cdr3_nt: TGTGCCAGCAGCTTAGATGGGGCAGGGGTCTACAATGAGCAGTTCTTC; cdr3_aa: CASSLDGAGVYNEQFF
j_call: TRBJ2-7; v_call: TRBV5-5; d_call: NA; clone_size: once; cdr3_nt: TGTGCCAGCAGCTTGGCATCGGTTCGGTCCTACGAGCAGTACTTC; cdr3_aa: CASSLASVRSYEQYF
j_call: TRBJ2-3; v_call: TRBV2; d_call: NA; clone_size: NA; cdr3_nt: TGTGCCAGCAGGGAGCTGCAGTCTACAGATACGCAGTATTTT; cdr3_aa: CASRELQSTDTQYF